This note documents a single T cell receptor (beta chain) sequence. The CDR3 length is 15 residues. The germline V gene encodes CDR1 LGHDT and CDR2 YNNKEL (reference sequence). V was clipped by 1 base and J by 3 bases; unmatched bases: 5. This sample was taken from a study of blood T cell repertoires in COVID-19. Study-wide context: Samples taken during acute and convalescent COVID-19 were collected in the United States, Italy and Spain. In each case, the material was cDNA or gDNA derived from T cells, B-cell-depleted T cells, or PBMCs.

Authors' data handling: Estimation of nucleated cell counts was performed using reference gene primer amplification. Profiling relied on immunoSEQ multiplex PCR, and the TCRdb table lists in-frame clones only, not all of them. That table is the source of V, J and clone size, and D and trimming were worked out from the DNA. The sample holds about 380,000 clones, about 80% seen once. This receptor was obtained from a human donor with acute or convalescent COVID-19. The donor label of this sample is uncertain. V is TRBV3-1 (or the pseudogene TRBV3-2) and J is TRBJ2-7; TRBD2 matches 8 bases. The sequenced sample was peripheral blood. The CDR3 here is CASSQVAGQNYEQYF. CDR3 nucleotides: TGTGCCAGCAGCCAAGTAGCGGGGCAAAACTACGAGCAGTACTTC.